Presented here are 15 T cell receptor beta chains from one specimen sequenced in a study of control samples from healthy donors and cancer patients. Measured with immunoSEQ multiplex PCR; TCRdb has only the in-frame clones, and not every one. The table records roughly 120,000 clones, just over 90% of them present only once. The sequenced sample consisted of PBMCs. Receptors originate from a middle-aged man with head and neck cancer.

V and J are TRBV7-3 and TRBJ2-2; possible D gene TRBD1, 5 bases. V lost 5 bases to trimming and J lost 6 bases, with 10 bases between them. This CDR3 is 13 amino acids long. The germline gives CDR1 SGHTA, CDR2 FQGTGA. CDR3 region: CASSPEGAGELFF. The CDR3 nucleotides are TGTGCCAGCAGCCCCGAAGGGGCCGGGGAGCTGTTTTTT.

The chain couples TRBV18 to TRBJ1-2, with 10 bases aligning to TRBD1. The CDR3 loop spans 15 amino acids. Germline V lookup: CDR1 KGHSH, CDR2 LQKENI. With 5 bases clipped from V and 6 bases from J, the junction kept 9 bases outside the gene matches. The CDR3 bases are TGTGCCAGCTCAGTTGTTCGACAGGGGGCGGATGGCTACACCTTC. Its protein is CASSVVRQGADGYTF.

This clone occurred a few times. The chain employs TRBV5-4 and TRBJ2-7; 8 nucleotides line up with TRBD1. Germline V gives CDR1 SGHNT, CDR2 YYREEE (reference sequence). This CDR3 region has 14 residues. With 5 bases clipped from V and 5 bases from J, the junction kept 9 bases outside the gene matches. The CDR3 nucleotides are TGTGCCAGCAGTGGGACAGGTCCATGGAACGAGCAGTACTTC. The encoded protein is CASSGTGPWNEQYF.

V is TRBV7-3 and J is TRBJ2-5; 8 positions agree with TRBD2. CDR3 length equals 15 residues. Germline V gene sequence: CDR1 SGHTA, CDR2 FQGTGA. V gave up 4 bases and J gave up 9 bases; unmatched junction bases: 13. The CDR3 DNA reads TGTGCCAGCAGCTACACGGGGGGGCTCGACGTGGCCCAGTACTTC. This encodes CASSYTGGLDVAQYF.

The V call is TRBV28, the J call TRBJ2-1; D gene uncertain. V was cut by 3 bases and J by 4 bases, with 7 bases left in between. Germline values: CDR1 MDHEN, CDR2 SYDVKM. The CDR3 has 13 amino acids. In nucleotides, the CDR3 is TGTGCCAGCAGTTTGCCCACGTACAATGAGCAGTTCTTC. Its translation: CASSLPTYNEQFF.

CDR3 residues: CASSTRQTTEAFF. The CDR3 DNA reads as TGCGCCAGCAGCACACGACAGACCACTGAAGCTTTCTTT. The chain combines TRBV5-1 with TRBJ1-1; a weak D match, TRBD1 (5 bases). Germline-derived CDR1 and CDR2 are SGHRS and YFSETQ. The CDR3 covers 13 residues. V lost 4 bases, J lost 4 bases, and 11 bases lay in between.

Written as DNA, the CDR3 is TGCGCCAGCAGCACCAATAGCGGGGGGAGAGCCGGGGAGCTGTTTTTT. This gives the protein CASSTNSGGRAGELFF. The rearrangement uses TRBV5-1 and TRBJ2-2, with 10 bases that match TRBD2. The germline CDR1 and CDR2 sequences are SGHRS and YFSETQ. The trim removed 4 bases at V and 6 bases at J, leaving 9 bases unmatched. This CDR3 region has 16 residues.

This chain uses TRBV29-1 with TRBJ2-7; 7 bases match TRBD1. The CDR3 is 12 residues long. V trimming: 6 bases; J trimming: 6 bases; junction bases outside the gene matches: 8. The germline CDR1 and CDR2 sequences are SQVTM and ANQGSEA. The chain's CDR3 is CSVNLYRGEQYF. For the CDR3, the DNA is TGCAGCGTCAATCTATACAGGGGCGAGCAGTACTTC.

This chain uses TRBV12-3 or TRBV12-4 with TRBJ2-3, with D hard to call. Trimming cost V 5 bases and J 0 bases, with 6 bases left between them. CDR3 size: 13 residues. CDR3 in amino acids: CASSPESTDTQYF. The CDR3 DNA sequence: TGTGCCAGCAGTCCAGAGAGCACAGATACGCAGTATTTT.

In this sample, this clone turned up once. The chain employs TRBV9 and TRBJ1-3, with D perhaps TRBD1 (6 bases). V was clipped by 4 bases and J by 0 bases, with 14 bases between them. Germline V gene data show CDR1 as SGDLS and CDR2 as YYNGEE. The CDR3 consists of 16 residues. CDR3: CASSQRGQPSGNTIYF. CDR3 DNA: TGTGCCAGCAGCCAACGCGGACAGCCCTCTGGAAACACCATATATTTT. The whole variable domain, remainder taken from reference TRBV9 and TRBJ1-3, is DSGVTQTPKHLITATGQRVTLRCSPRSGDLSVYWYQQSLDQGLQFLIQYYNGEERAKGNILERFSAQQFPDLHSELNLSSLELGDSALYFCASSQRGQPSGNTIYFGEGSWLTVV.

This CDR3 reads CASSFEYVALEGEQFF. CDR3 DNA sequence: TGTGCCAGCAGCTTTGAATACGTAGCCTTAGAGGGTGAGCAGTTCTTC. This chain uses TRBV7-6 with TRBJ2-1; maybe TRBD2 (5 bases). V was trimmed by 3 bases and J by 9 bases, leaving 21 bases between them. Looked up from germline, CDR1 is SGHVS and CDR2 is FNYEAQ. The CDR3 is made up of 16 amino acids.

V gene TRBV10-1 combines with J gene TRBJ2-3, with D maybe TRBD2 (6 bases). This CDR3 has 18 residues. Trimming pared 1 base from V and 0 bases from J, leaving 17 bases between. The germline V gene has CDR1 WNHNN and CDR2 SYGVQD (reference sequence). The CDR3 region is CASSELLAARFSTDTQYF. CDR3 DNA: TGCGCCAGCAGTGAGTTATTAGCGGCAAGATTTAGCACAGATACGCAGTATTTT.

V gene TRBV20-1 combines with J gene TRBJ2-7; D is unclear. The germline V gene has CDR1 DFQATT and CDR2 SNEGSKA (reference sequence). Trimming cost V 3 bases and J 4 bases, with 10 bases left between them. This CDR3 comprises 12 residues. CDR3 sequence (DNA): TGCAGTGCTAGTTTCAACAGATACGAGCAGTACTTC. Protein product: CSASFNRYEQYF.

The chain links TRBV19 to TRBJ1-2; D unresolved. Germline CDR1 is LNHDA and CDR2 is SQIVND (reference sequence). The germline V and J ends were trimmed by 5 bases and 2 bases, with 9 bases remaining between them. The CDR3 spans 13 residues. CDR3 sequence reads: CASSYRGNYGYTF. The CDR3 coding sequence is TGTGCCAGTAGTTATCGAGGAAACTATGGCTACACCTTC. The whole variable domain, remainder taken from reference TRBV19 and TRBJ1-2, is DGGITQSPKYLFRKEGQNVTLSCEQNLNHDAMYWYRQDPGQGLRLIYYSQIVNDFQKGDIAEGYSVSREKKESFPLTVTSAQKNPTAFYLCASSYRGNYGYTFGSGTRLTVV.

This clone was observed once. The chain carries TRBV30 and TRBJ2-2; 8 bases match TRBD1. CDR1 and CDR2 (germline): GTSNPN, SVGIG (reference sequence). Germline trimming cut 4 bases from V and 1 base from J; bases unmatched to any gene: 2. This CDR3 is built from 14 residues. The CDR3 DNA follows: TGTGCCTGGAAAGGACAGGGGAACACCGGGGAGCTGTTTTTT. Residues: CAWKGQGNTGELFF.